A single sample is the source of the 7 T cell receptor beta chains below, sequenced in a study of blood T cell repertoires in COVID-19 (dated by TCRdb to 2019 to 2021). Libraries came from the immunoSEQ multiplex PCR assay. TCRdb took this table from immuneACCESS and kept in-frame rearrangements with V and J called. Such tables lack part of the clones; where checked against another copy, unresolved V genes explain under half of the gap, and the rest is unexplained. Across this sample there are 250,000 to 350,000 clones, with around 89% seen only once. Clones ranked in the top ten supply 0.75% to 0.9% of the sample. The sample taken for sequencing was peripheral blood. These receptors were obtained from a man younger than 45 with acute or convalescent COVID-19.

This chain joins TRBV14 and TRBJ2-5, with D perhaps matching TRBD2 (6 bases). The CDR3 runs 13 residues. With 5 bases removed from V and 4 bases from J, the gap between germline ends came to 11 bases. The germline V gene has CDR1 SGHDN and CDR2 FVKESK. The CDR3 here is CASSTTRGETQYF. The CDR3 nucleotides are TGTGCCAGCAGCACGACTAGAGGAGAGACCCAGTACTTC.

The V call is TRBV19, the J call TRBJ1-4; D is perhaps TRBD1 (6 bases). Germline V CDR1 and CDR2: LNHDA, SQIVND (reference sequence). Trimming took off 3 bases at V and 6 bases at J, with 11 bases between the two ends. CDR3 length: 14 residues. CDR3 loop: CASSITGPYEKLFF. Written as DNA, the CDR3 is TGTGCCAGTAGTATTACAGGGCCGTATGAAAAACTGTTTTTT.

The genes are TRBV6-5 and TRBJ2-3, with 8 bases that match TRBD2. With V trimmed by 6 bases and J by 4 bases, 6 bases remained unmatched. The CDR3 length is 14 residues. Germline values: CDR1 MNHEY, CDR2 SVGAGI. The chain's CDR3 is CASSRGGPADTQYF. CDR3 DNA: TGTGCCAGCAGCCGGGGGGGCCCGGCAGATACGCAGTATTTT.

With regard to this clone: This same CDR3 is encoded by further DNA sequences in the sample. The J gene is TRBJ2-5, the V gene TRBV5-1; 7 bases line up with TRBD2. The CDR3 totals 13 residues. Germline V gives CDR1 SGHRS, CDR2 YFSETQ. The V and J ends lost 0 bases and 4 bases, in that order; junction bases with no gene match: 0. The CDR3 sequence: CASSLGGGETQYF. The CDR3 bases are TGCGCCAGCAGCTTGGGCGGGGGAGAGACCCAGTACTTC.

The chain combines TRBV9 with TRBJ1-4; 7 bases are shared with TRBD1. Germline V gives CDR1 SGDLS, CDR2 YYNGEE. The CDR3 extends over 15 amino acids. Trimming at V came to 0 bases and at J to 7 bases, leaving 6 bases not matched to a gene. The DNA for the CDR3 is TGTGCCAGCAGCGTAGGGGCAGGGGGACGTGAAAAACTGTTTTTT. It translates to CASSVGAGGREKLFF.

The genes are TRBV28 and TRBJ2-3, with D maybe TRBD2 (5 bases). The V end was cut by 3 bases, the J end by 2 bases, with 9 bases between. Looked up from germline, CDR1 is MDHEN and CDR2 is SYDVKM. CDR3 length: 14 residues. CDR3 amino acids: CASSFRGYTDTQYF. The CDR3 nucleotides are TGTGCCAGCAGTTTTAGAGGGTACACAGATACGCAGTATTTT.

The chain couples TRBV6-5 to TRBJ2-5, with D perhaps TRBD1 (5 bases). The CDR3 extends over 14 amino acids. V was shortened by 7 bases and J by 0 bases, with 12 bases between the two germline ends. Germline V gene lookup returns CDR1 MNHEY and CDR2 SVGAGI. The CDR3 DNA is TGTGCCAGCATCCTAACAGGCAACCAAGAGACCCAGTACTTC. Translating gives CASILTGNQETQYF.